The next 9 T cell receptor beta chains were all read from a single sample in a study of CD8+CD57+ T cells in acquired aplastic anemia. Genomic DNA acted as the template from which TCR beta VDJ combination and CDR3 sequence profiling were carried out. TCRdb reprocessed the reads via MiXCR and lists one record per CDR3 protein. The sample comprises 270,000 or so distinct CDR3 sequences, around 82% of which are singletons, and roughly 42% rests with the top ten. CD8+CD57+ cell expansion had been shown by flow cytometry in patients chosen for sequencing. Specimen: sorted CD4+, CD8+, or CD8+CD57+ T cells (not recorded which) from PBMCs. These receptors originate from a human donor with aplastic anemia.

In the case of this clonotype: The missing conserved phenylalanine or tryptophan at the end of this CDR3 makes a read error likely. No DNA is shown, since the ends of the CDR3 on it are uncertain; the CDR3 is the one TCRdb lists. The chain employs TRBV7-8 and TRBJ2-6; the DNA was not compared with TRBD2, the D call given in the table. CDR1 SGHVS and CDR2 FQNEAQ come from the germline V gene. Counting both end residues, the CDR3 totals 17 amino acids. This chain's CDR3 is CASSLAGGPSTQYFGPG.

About this clonotype: No conserved phenylalanine or tryptophan ends this CDR3, so it is likely a read error. It is unclear where the CDR3 begins or ends on the DNA, so no DNA is shown, and the CDR3 is as TCRdb lists it. The V and J genes are TRBV9 and TRBJ1-2. The CDR3 length is 13 residues, termini included. The germline V gene has CDR1 SGDLS and CDR2 YYNGEE. The CDR3 spells CASNRGTSPTGAI.

In the case of this clonotype: No conserved phenylalanine or tryptophan is present at the end of the CDR3, so a read error is the likely explanation. The limits of the CDR3 on the DNA are not certain, so only TCRdb's listed CDR3 is given. The genes are TRBV7-9 and TRBJ2-3; the table's D call of TRBD2 was not tested on the DNA. A total of 12 residues make up the CDR3, ends included. Germline CDR1 and CDR2: SEHNR and FQNEAQ (reference sequence). CDR3 region: CASSFGRSGGSD.

The rearrangement joins TRBV7-7 to TRBJ1-2; D ambiguous. The CDR3 consists of 13 residues. V lost 6 bases and J 2 bases, leaving 10 bases between the germline ends. Germline loops: CDR1 SSHAT, CDR2 FNYEAQ (reference sequence). Here the CDR3 reads CASRHPVNYGYTF. The CDR3, as DNA: TGTGCCAGCAGACACCCGGTCAACTATGGCTACACCTTC. Supplemented by reference TRBV7-7 and TRBJ1-2, the full variable domain reads GAGVSQSPRYKVTKRGQDVTLRCDPISSHATLYWYQQALGQGPEFLTYFNYEAQPDKSGLPSDRFSAERPEGSISTLTIQRTEQRDSAMYRCASRHPVNYGYTFGSGTRLTVV.

This clonotype was recorded only once. It is unclear where the CDR3 begins or ends on the DNA, so no DNA is shown, and the CDR3 is as TCRdb lists it. CDR3 sequence reads: CASSVASDTQYFEYF. J is TRBJ2-5 and V is TRBV9. Per the germline V gene, CDR1 is SGDLS and CDR2 is YYNGEE. 15 amino acids form the CDR3, both terminal residues included.

This clonotype turned up a few times. The chain is built from TRBV10-3 and TRBJ2-1, with D tentatively TRBD1 or TRBD2 (5 bases each). CDR3 length: 14 amino acids. V gave up 4 bases and J gave up 5 bases, with 12 bases separating them. Germline V gives CDR1 ENHRY, CDR2 SYGVKD. CDR3: CAISGGVQDNEQFF. CDR3 DNA sequence: TGTGCCATCAGTGGAGGGGTCCAAGACAATGAGCAGTTCTTC.

For this clonotype: At one end, the junction sequence differs from germline, possibly due to a read error. The CDR3 DNA sequence: TGTGCCAGCAGCTTAGGTCAGGGTTGTCTCCGCTACGCCTTC. Translation gives CASSLGQGCLRYAF. The chain uses TRBV14 and TRBJ1-2; D perhaps matches TRBD1 (5 bases). From germline, CDR1 is SGHDN and CDR2 FVKESK. This CDR3 comprises 14 residues.

The chain joins TRBV9 to TRBJ2-7; the D gene is possibly TRBD1 (6 bases). The CDR3 covers 17 residues. Germline V gene lookup returns CDR1 SGDLS and CDR2 YYNGEE. V was clipped by 7 bases and J by 1 base, with 24 bases between them. The CDR3 loop is CASFHPDRTALSYEQYV. In DNA form, the CDR3 reads TGTGCCAGCTTTCATCCAGACAGGACAGCCCTTTCCTACGAGCAGTACGTC.

In regard to this clonotype: Just one base apart from a much larger clone, this may be a read error. The chain employs TRBV7-2 and TRBJ1-6, with 10 bases that match TRBD1. The CDR3 spans 16 residues. V lost 3 bases to trimming and J lost 15 bases; unmatched junction nucleotides: 14. Germline CDR1 is SGHTA and CDR2 is FQGNSA. CDR3 in amino acids: CASSLTGGADYAYLHF. DNA of the CDR3: TGTGCCAGCAGCTTGACAGGGGGCGCCGACTATGCCTACCTCCACTTT.